The 25 T cell receptor beta chains presented below share a single source sample, sequenced in a study of shared clonotypes between healthy human individuals. Some clones are missing from TCRdb's copy, which holds only in-frame ones; the method was immunoSEQ multiplex PCR. The sample lists approximately 2.1 million clones, more than 85% occurring once. Sequenced material: naive CD4+ T cells from PBMCs. Subset noted: CD45RA+ positively selected. The receptors shown here come from a man younger than 35 in good health. Some clones in this sample may be carry-over from other donors' samples.

This chain connects TRBV7-2 to TRBJ2-5; 7 nucleotides align to TRBD1. Germline V lookup: CDR1 SGHTA, CDR2 FQGNSA. J lost 6 bases, V lost 5 bases, and 6 bases had no gene match. The CDR3 consists of 13 residues. DNA for the CDR3: TGTGCCAGCAGCCCCAGGGACAGCAAGACCCAGTACTTC. Translating gives CASSPRDSKTQYF. Looking up the rest from reference TRBV7-2 and TRBJ2-5 gives the full variable domain: GAGVSQSPSNKVTEKGKDVELRCDPISGHTALYWYRQSLGQGLEFLIYFQGNSAPDKSGLPSDRFSAERTGGSVSTLTIQRTQQEDSAVYLCASSPRDSKTQYFGPGTRLLVL.

As for this clone: The same CDR3 also results from other DNA sequences found in this sample. The genes are TRBV28 and TRBJ2-7; D not certain. Germline CDR1 MDHEN, CDR2 SYDVKM. This CDR3 comprises 12 residues. V was trimmed by 2 bases and J by 4 bases, leaving 6 bases between them. The CDR3 DNA reads as TGTGCCAGCAGTTTAAGGCAGTACGAGCAGTACTTC. Translation: CASSLRQYEQYF.

The chain has TRBV7-2 and TRBJ1-2; tentative D call: TRBD1 (5 bases). The V and J ends lost 4 bases and 3 bases respectively, with 15 bases between them. The CDR3 contains 15 residues. Germline CDR1 reads SGHTA; CDR2 reads FQGNSA. CDR3: CASSSRGGAHYGYTF. The CDR3 DNA follows: TGTGCCAGCAGCTCGCGAGGAGGGGCTCACTATGGCTACACCTTC.

The J gene is TRBJ2-6, the V gene TRBV11-2; D gene unclear. The CDR3 has 14 amino acids. Trimming took 1 base from V and 4 from J, leaving 5 bases between them. Germline V gene sequence: CDR1 SGHAT, CDR2 FQNNGV. DNA for the CDR3: TGTGCCAGCAGCTTAGGAACCGGGGCCAACGTCCTGACTTTC. Residues: CASSLGTGANVLTF.

The V gene is TRBV6-6, the J gene TRBJ2-1; the match to TRBD2 covers 7 bases. Germline assignment: CDR1 MNHNY and CDR2 SVGAGI (reference sequence). Trimming cost V 0 bases and J 4 bases; bases outside gene matches: 3. The CDR3 spans 15 residues. CDR3 region: CASSYSAGVYNEQFF. CDR3 in DNA: TGTGCCAGCAGTTACTCGGCGGGAGTGTACAATGAGCAGTTCTTC.

The chain recombines TRBV5-1 with TRBJ2-2; D possibly uses TRBD1 or TRBD2 (7 bases each). This CDR3 comprises 16 residues. Trimming cost V 4 bases and J 6 bases, with 19 bases left between them. Germline V gene lookup returns CDR1 SGHRS and CDR2 YFSETQ. This CDR3 reads CASSHPEQGRAGELFF. CDR3 DNA: TGCGCCAGCAGCCACCCCGAACAGGGGAGGGCCGGGGAGCTGTTTTTT.

The rearrangement joins TRBV6-1 to TRBJ2-4; a weak D match, TRBD1 (7 bases). V lost 8 bases, J lost 8 bases, and 16 bases lay in between. In germline, CDR1 is MNHNS, CDR2 SASEGT. CDR3 size: 13 residues. The DNA of the CDR3 is TGTGCCAGCGCAAGGGGGCGCGGGGACATTCAGTACTTC. Translated: CASARGRGDIQYF.

CDR3 sequence reads: CAWGSGTSSHTQYF. The CDR3 nucleotides are TGTGCCTGGGGATCCGGGACTAGCAGCCATACGCAGTATTTT. The chain is built from TRBV30 and TRBJ2-3; 9 bases match TRBD2. The CDR3 spans 14 residues. V dropped 5 bases and J dropped 7; count of bases not matched to a gene: 10. Germline CDR1 reads GTSNPN; CDR2 reads SVGIG (reference sequence).

The chain joins TRBV7-6 to TRBJ1-1; D remains ambiguous. The V gene lost 5 bases and the J gene lost 4 bases, with 11 bases spanning the gap. CDR1 and CDR2 from the germline V gene are SGHVS and FNYEAQ. The CDR3 runs 13 residues. The CDR3 reads CASSVVSATEAFF. CDR3 DNA sequence: TGTGCCAGCAGCGTCGTATCCGCCACTGAAGCTTTCTTT.

J is TRBJ2-3 and V is TRBV7-3; no definite D call. The germline CDR1 and CDR2 sequences are SGHTA and FQGTGA. With 5 bases removed from V and 2 bases from J, the gap between germline ends came to 14 bases. This CDR3 comprises 15 residues. This CDR3 reads CASSANSAPTDTQYF. The CDR3 nucleotides are TGTGCCAGCAGCGCGAACTCAGCGCCCACAGATACGCAGTATTTT.

The V call is TRBV7-2, the J call TRBJ1-1; D is uncertain. CDR1 and CDR2 (germline): SGHTA, FQGNSA. The V gene lost 5 bases and the J gene lost 0 bases, with 16 bases spanning the gap. CDR3 length: 16 amino acids. The DNA for the CDR3 is TGTGCCAGCAGCCGAATTGACGGTCCCGTGAACACTGAAGCTTTCTTT. As protein: CASSRIDGPVNTEAFF.

V and J are TRBV28 and TRBJ1-1; the D is unclear. The CDR3 sequence is 15 residues long. Germline values: CDR1 MDHEN, CDR2 SYDVKM. The V end was cut by 4 bases, the J end by 0 bases, with 12 bases between. The CDR3 spells CASSSPPAMNTEAFF. DNA of the CDR3: TGTGCCAGCAGTTCACCGCCAGCCATGAACACTGAAGCTTTCTTT.

V usage is TRBV7-9 and J usage is TRBJ1-1, with unresolved D. The germline gives CDR1 SEHNR, CDR2 FQNEAQ (reference sequence). The germline V and J ends were trimmed by 1 base and 1 base, with 10 bases remaining between them. The CDR3 sequence is 15 residues long. This CDR3 is CASSLVSNPNTEAFF. The DNA for the CDR3 is TGTGCCAGCAGCTTAGTCTCGAACCCGAACACTGAAGCTTTCTTT.

This clone was seen only once. The rearrangement joins TRBV4-1 to TRBJ2-1, with D hard to call. The CDR3 length is 15 residues. The V gene's germline CDR1 is MGHRA and CDR2 YSYEKL. The V and J ends lost 1 base and 0 bases respectively, with 7 bases between them. The CDR3 loop reads CASSQVLSSYNEQFF. The CDR3 nucleotides read TGCGCCAGCAGCCAAGTGCTGAGCTCCTACAATGAGCAGTTCTTC.

This chain links TRBV5-4 with TRBJ2-3; D is possibly TRBD2 (7 bases). CDR1 and CDR2 from the germline V gene are SGHNT and YYREEE (reference sequence). The CDR3 is made up of 17 amino acids. V lost 4 bases and J lost 0, with 18 bases in between. DNA of the CDR3: TGTGCCAGCAGCCTGGGGGCTAGCGGAGGGAGCACAGATACGCAGTATTTT. Amino acid sequence: CASSLGASGGSTDTQYF.

J is TRBJ2-5 and V is TRBV19; D is perhaps TRBD2 (6 bases). Trimming took 7 bases from V and 4 from J, leaving 22 bases between them. This CDR3 comprises 16 residues. Per germline, CDR1 LNHDA and CDR2 SQIVND (reference sequence). In nucleotides, the CDR3 is TGTGCCAGTACCTCCCCCGGTACAGGCGGGGCAGAGACCCAGTACTTC. As protein: CASTSPGTGGAETQYF.

The V and J genes are TRBV15 and TRBJ2-2; 8 bases fit TRBD1. This CDR3 is 18 amino acids long. In germline, CDR1 is LNHNV, CDR2 YYDKDF (reference sequence). The junction had 10 bases not matched to a gene; V was cut back by 1 base and J by 3 bases. CDR3 nucleotides: TGTGCCACCAGCAGAGCGAGGGTAGGCAGGGGGCACACCGGGGAGCTGTTTTTT. It is translated as CATSRARVGRGHTGELFF.

The chain uses TRBV6-1 and TRBJ1-1, with D possibly TRBD1 on 5 matching bases. The CDR3 loop spans 13 amino acids. The germline gives CDR1 MNHNS, CDR2 SASEGT. V lost 0 bases to trimming and J lost 10 bases, with 12 bases between them. In DNA form, the CDR3 reads TGTGCCAGCAGTGAAGCGCGCAGGGCAGGAGCTTTCTTT. Its translation: CASSEARRAGAFF.

This clone was seen only once. The rearrangement joins TRBV28 to TRBJ1-6; 8 positions agree with TRBD1. CDR3 size: 15 residues. CDR1 and CDR2 from the germline V gene are MDHEN and SYDVKM. V lost 2 bases, J lost 10 bases, and 7 bases stayed unmatched. CDR3 amino acids: CASSLQDRVISPLHF. The CDR3 bases are TGTGCCAGCAGTTTACAGGACAGGGTAATCTCACCCCTCCACTTT. Combining the CDR3 with reference TRBV28 and TRBJ1-6 gives the whole variable domain DVKVTQSSRYLVKRTGEKVFLECVQDMDHENMFWYRQDPGLGLRLIYFSYDVKMKEKGDIPEGYSVSREKKERFSLILESASTNQTSMYLCASSLQDRVISPLHFGNGTRLTVT.

The chain links TRBV15 to TRBJ1-3; TRBD1 agrees at 7 bases. Germline V CDR1 and CDR2: LNHNV, YYDKDF (reference sequence). V gave up 6 bases and J gave up 0 bases; unmatched junction bases: 2. CDR3 size: 14 residues. The CDR3 region has the DNA TGTGCCACCAGGACAGGGTCCTCTGGAAACACCATATATTTT. Its translation: CATRTGSSGNTIYF.

This clone is a singleton in its sample. The chain is built from TRBV28 and TRBJ2-3; D remains ambiguous. Germline CDR1 MDHEN, CDR2 SYDVKM. CDR3 length: 15 amino acids. The germline V and J ends were trimmed by 6 bases and 1 base, with 14 bases remaining between them. In DNA form, the CDR3 reads TGTGCCAGCAGCTCAGGACGACGGGGCACAGATACGCAGTATTTT. Translating gives CASSSGRRGTDTQYF.

The J gene is TRBJ2-1, the V gene TRBV27, with TRBD1 matching over 7 bases. Germline CDR1 MNHEY, CDR2 SMNVEV (reference sequence). The CDR3 contains 15 residues. After removal of 5 bases from V and 7 bases from J, the junction contained 11 bases not matched to a gene. CDR3 DNA: TGTGCCAGCAGTCTCTCGACAGGGCGCTGGAATGAGCAGTTCTTC. Translating gives CASSLSTGRWNEQFF.

The chain employs TRBV11-2 and TRBJ2-7; D is perhaps TRBD1 or TRBD2 (5 bases each). Between the trimmed V and J ends, which lost 0 bases and 5 bases, there was a span of 11 bases. The CDR3 consists of 14 residues. CDR1 is SGHAT and CDR2 is FQNNGV in the germline V gene. The CDR3 protein is CASSLEYRRNEQYF. The CDR3 DNA reads as TGTGCCAGCAGCTTAGAATACAGGAGGAACGAGCAGTACTTC. The entire variable domain, with the rest obtained from reference TRBV11-2 and TRBJ2-7, is as follows: EAGVAQSPRYKIIEKRQSVAFWCNPISGHATLYWYQQILGQGPKLLIQFQNNGVVDDSQLPKDRFSAERLKGVDSTLKIQPAKLEDSAVYLCASSLEYRRNEQYFGPGTRLTVT.

The gene calls are TRBV6-5 and TRBJ1-1; D gene uncertain. The CDR3 has 14 residues. V was shortened by 4 bases and J by 5 bases, with 14 bases between the two germline ends. Per the germline V gene, CDR1 is MNHEY and CDR2 is SVGAGI. CDR3 bases: TGTGCCAGCAGTTCCTACCCTGTTTGGACTGAAGCTTTCTTT. This sequence encodes CASSSYPVWTEAFF.

The rearrangement joins TRBV5-1 to TRBJ1-1; 9 bases match TRBD1. Germline V gene sequence: CDR1 SGHRS, CDR2 YFSETQ. V trimming: 4 bases; J trimming: 3 bases; junction bases outside the gene matches: 7. The CDR3 is 15 residues long. The CDR3 protein is CASSLGTGMDTEAFF. The CDR3 nucleotides are TGCGCCAGCAGCCTTGGGACAGGGATGGACACTGAAGCTTTCTTT.